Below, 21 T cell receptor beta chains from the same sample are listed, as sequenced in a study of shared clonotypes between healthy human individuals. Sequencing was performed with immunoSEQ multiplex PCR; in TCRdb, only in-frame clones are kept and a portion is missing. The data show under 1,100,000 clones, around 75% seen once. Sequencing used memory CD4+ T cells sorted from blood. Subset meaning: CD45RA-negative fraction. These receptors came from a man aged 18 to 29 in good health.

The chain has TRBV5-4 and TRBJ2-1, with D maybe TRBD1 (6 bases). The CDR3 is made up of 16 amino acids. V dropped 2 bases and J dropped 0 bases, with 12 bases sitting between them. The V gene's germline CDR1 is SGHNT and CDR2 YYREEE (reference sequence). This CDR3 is CASSLGGLSSYNEQFF. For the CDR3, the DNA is TGTGCCAGCAGCTTAGGGGGTCTAAGCTCCTACAATGAGCAGTTCTTC.

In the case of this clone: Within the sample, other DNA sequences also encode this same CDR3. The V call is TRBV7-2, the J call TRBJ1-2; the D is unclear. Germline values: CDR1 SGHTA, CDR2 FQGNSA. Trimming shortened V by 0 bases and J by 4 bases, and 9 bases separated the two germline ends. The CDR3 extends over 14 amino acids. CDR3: CASSLARESYGYTF. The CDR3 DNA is TGTGCCAGCAGCTTAGCCAGAGAGTCCTATGGCTACACCTTC.

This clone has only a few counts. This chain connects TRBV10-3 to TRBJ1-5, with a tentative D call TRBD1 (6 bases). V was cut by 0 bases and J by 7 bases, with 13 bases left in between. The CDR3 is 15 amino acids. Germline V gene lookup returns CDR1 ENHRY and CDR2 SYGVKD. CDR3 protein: CAISESRGGGQPQHF. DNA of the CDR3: TGTGCCATCAGTGAGTCCAGAGGGGGTGGACAGCCCCAGCATTTT.

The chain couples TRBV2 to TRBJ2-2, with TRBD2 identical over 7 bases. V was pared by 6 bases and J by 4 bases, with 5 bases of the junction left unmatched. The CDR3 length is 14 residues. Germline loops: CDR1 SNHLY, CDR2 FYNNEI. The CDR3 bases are TGTGCCAGCAGGGAGACTAGCTTCACCGGGGAGCTGTTTTTT. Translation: CASRETSFTGELFF.

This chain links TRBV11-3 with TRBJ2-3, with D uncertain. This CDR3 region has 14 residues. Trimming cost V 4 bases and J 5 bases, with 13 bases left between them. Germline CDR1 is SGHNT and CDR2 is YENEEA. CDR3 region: CASSSSRSGDTQYF. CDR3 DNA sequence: TGTGCCAGCAGCTCTTCCCGGTCGGGAGATACGCAGTATTTT.

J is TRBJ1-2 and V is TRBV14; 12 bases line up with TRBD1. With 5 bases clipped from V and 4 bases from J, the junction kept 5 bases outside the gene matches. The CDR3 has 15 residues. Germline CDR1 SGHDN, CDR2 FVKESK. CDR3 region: CASSAGTGGGYGYTF. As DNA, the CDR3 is TGTGCCAGCAGCGCCGGGACAGGGGGCGGCTATGGCTACACCTTC.

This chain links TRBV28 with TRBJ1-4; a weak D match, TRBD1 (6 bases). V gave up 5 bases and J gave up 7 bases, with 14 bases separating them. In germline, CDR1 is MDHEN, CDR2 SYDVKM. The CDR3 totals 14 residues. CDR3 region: CASSQGGDREKLFF. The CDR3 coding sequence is TGTGCCAGCAGTCAAGGGGGGGACCGTGAAAAACTGTTTTTT.

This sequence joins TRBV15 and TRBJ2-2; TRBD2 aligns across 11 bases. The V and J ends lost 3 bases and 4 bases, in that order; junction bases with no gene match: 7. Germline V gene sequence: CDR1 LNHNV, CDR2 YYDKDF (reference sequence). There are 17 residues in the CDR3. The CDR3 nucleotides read TGTGCCACCAGCAGGCCTTCTAGCGGGGGGCGCACCGGGGAGCTGTTTTTT. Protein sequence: CATSRPSSGGRTGELFF.

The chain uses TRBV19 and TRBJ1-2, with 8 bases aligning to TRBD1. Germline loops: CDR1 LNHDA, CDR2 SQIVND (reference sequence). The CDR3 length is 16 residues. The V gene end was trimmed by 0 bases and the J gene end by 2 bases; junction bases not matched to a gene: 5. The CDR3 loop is CASSIDGTGPNYGYTF. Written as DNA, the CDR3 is TGTGCCAGTAGTATAGACGGGACAGGCCCGAACTATGGCTACACCTTC.

CDR3 sequence reads: CASSLGTSGHNEQFF. CDR3 in DNA: TGCGCCAGCAGCTTGGGGACTAGCGGTCACAATGAGCAGTTCTTC. This chain joins TRBV5-1 and TRBJ2-1, with 10 bases aligning to TRBD2. In germline, CDR1 is SGHRS, CDR2 YFSETQ. The CDR3 length is 15 residues. Trimming removed 0 bases from V and 5 bases from J; junction bases left unmatched: 2.

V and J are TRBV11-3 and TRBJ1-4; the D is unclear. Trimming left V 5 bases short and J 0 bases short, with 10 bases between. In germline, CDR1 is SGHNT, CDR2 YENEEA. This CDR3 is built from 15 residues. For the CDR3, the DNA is TGTGCCAGCAGCCGAGGGTCTTCAACTAATGAAAAACTGTTTTTT. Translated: CASSRGSSTNEKLFF. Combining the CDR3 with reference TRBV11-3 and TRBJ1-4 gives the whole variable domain EAGVVQSPRYKIIEKKQPVAFWCNPISGHNTLYWYLQNLGQGPELLIRYENEEAVDDSQLPKDRFSAERLKGVDSTLKIQPAELGDSAVYLCASSRGSSTNEKLFFGSGTQLSVL.

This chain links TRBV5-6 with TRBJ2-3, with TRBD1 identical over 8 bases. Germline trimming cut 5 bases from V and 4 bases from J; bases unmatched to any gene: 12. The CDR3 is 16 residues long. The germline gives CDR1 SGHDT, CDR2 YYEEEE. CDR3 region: CASSTDGQGSADTQYF. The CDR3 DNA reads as TGTGCCAGCAGTACGGACGGACAGGGTAGCGCAGATACGCAGTATTTT.

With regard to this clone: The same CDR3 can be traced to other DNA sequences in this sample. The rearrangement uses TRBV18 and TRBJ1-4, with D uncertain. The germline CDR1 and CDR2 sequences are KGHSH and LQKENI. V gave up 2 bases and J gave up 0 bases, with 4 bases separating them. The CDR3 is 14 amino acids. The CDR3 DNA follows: TGTGCCAGCTCACCAGGTGCAACTAATGAAAAACTGTTTTTT. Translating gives CASSPGATNEKLFF.

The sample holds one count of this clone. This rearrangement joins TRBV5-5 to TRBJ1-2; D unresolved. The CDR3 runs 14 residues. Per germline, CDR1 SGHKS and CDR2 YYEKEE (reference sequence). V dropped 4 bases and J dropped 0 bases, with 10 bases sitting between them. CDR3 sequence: CASSPRRANYGYTF. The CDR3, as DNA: TGTGCCAGCAGCCCCCGACGAGCTAACTATGGCTACACCTTC. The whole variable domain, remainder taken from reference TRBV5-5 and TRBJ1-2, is DAGVTQSPTHLIKTRGQQVTLRCSPISGHKSVSWYQQVLGQGPQFIFQYYEKEERGRGNFPDRFSARQFPNYSSELNVNALLLGDSALYLCASSPRRANYGYTFGSGTRLTVV.

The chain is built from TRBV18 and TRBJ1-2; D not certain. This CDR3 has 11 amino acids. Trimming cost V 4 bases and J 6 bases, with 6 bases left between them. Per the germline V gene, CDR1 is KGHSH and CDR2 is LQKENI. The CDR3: CASSLADGYTF. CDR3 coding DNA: TGTGCCAGCTCACTGGCGGATGGCTACACCTTC.

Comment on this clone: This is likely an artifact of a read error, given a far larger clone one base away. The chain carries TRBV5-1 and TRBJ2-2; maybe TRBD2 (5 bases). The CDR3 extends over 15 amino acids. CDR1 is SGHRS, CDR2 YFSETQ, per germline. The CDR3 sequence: CASSLRETNTGELLF. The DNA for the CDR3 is TGCGCCAGCAGCTTGCGAGAAACGAACACCGGGGAGCTGCTTTTT.

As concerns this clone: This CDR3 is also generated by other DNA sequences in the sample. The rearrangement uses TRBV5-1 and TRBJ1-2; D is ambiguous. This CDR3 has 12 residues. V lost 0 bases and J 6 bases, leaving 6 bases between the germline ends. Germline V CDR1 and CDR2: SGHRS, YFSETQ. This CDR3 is CASSLGGNGYTF. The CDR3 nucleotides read TGCGCCAGCAGCTTGGGAGGGAATGGCTACACCTTC.

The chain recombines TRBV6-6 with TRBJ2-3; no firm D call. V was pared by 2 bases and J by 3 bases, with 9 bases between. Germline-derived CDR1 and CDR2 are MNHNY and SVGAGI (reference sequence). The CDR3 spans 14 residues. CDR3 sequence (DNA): TGTGCCAGCAGTTACAAGCGAGCGACAGATACGCAGTATTTT. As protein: CASSYKRATDTQYF.

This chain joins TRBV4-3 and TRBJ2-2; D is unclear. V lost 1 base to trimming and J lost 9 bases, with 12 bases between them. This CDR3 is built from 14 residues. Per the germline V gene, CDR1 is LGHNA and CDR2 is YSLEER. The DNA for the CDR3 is TGCGCCAGCAGCCAAGGCGATAGTGGGCGGGAGCTGTTTTTT. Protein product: CASSQGDSGRELFF.

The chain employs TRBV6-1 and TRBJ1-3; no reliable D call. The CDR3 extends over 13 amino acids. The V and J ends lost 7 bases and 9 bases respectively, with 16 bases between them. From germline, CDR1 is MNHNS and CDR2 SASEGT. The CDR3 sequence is CASIGPLRSTIYF. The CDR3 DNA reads TGTGCCAGCATCGGGCCACTTAGGTCCACCATATATTTT.

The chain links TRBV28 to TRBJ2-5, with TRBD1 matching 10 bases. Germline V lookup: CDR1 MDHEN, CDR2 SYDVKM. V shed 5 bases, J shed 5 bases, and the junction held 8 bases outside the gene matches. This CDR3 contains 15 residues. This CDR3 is CASSRDRGRQETQYF. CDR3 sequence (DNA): TGTGCCAGCAGTCGTGACAGGGGGCGCCAGGAGACCCAGTACTTC.